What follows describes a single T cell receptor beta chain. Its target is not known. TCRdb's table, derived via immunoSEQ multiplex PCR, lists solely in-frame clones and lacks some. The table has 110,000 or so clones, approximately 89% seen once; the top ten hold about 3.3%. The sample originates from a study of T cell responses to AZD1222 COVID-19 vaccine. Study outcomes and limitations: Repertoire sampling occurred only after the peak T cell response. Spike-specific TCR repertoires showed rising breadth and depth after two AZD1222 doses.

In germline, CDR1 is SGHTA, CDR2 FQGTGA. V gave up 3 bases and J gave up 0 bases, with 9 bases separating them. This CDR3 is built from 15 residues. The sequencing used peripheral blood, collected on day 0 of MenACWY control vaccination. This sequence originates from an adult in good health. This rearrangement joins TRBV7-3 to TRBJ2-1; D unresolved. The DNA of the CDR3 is TGTGCCAGCAGCTTGAGTATGAGCTCCTACAATGAGCAGTTCTTC. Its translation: CASSLSMSSYNEQFF.